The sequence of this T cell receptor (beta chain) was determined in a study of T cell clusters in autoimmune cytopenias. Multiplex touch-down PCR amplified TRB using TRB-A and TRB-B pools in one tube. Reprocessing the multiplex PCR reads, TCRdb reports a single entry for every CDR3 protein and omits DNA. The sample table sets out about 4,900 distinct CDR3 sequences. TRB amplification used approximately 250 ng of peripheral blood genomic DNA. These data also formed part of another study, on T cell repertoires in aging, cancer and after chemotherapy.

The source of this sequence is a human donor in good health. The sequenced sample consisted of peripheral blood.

The CDR3 spells CARSLLGGRAIYEQYF. This chain joins TRBV5-3 and TRBJ2-7; TCRdb lists TRBD2, though no DNA is available to test this call. TRBV5-3 is flagged as an ORF with uncertain function. This CDR3 is 16 amino acids long.